The 10 T cell receptor beta chains below were found in one sample sequenced in a study of T-cell memory formation after mild COVID-19 (dated by TCRdb to about 2021). Library preparation employed 5' RACE. TCRdb lists the instrument as Illumina NovaSeq 6000. The raw public data were reprocessed by TCRdb itself: fastp quality trimming at Q25, MiXCR clonotype calling, in-frame beta chains only. A single entry per CDR3 protein holds the most common genes and DNA from its merged rows. Within this sample are about 340,000 distinct CDR3 sequences, with roughly 13% of them counted one time only. The ten largest clones take up around a fifth of the sample. The sample consisted of PBMCs or a T cell subset sorted from them (not recorded which). The receptor set was obtained from a man aged 18-30 years who had mild COVID-19 (a few samples of this study predate the infection). The sample titles of this study are shuffled in the database, so cell type and time point are left out; the donor was told from shared clones.

This clonotype occurred a few times. The rearrangement links TRBV20-1 to TRBJ2-5; a possible D gene is TRBD2 (6 bases). The CDR3 covers 16 residues. The V end was cut by 0 bases, the J end by 5 bases, with 19 bases between. Germline V gives CDR1 DFQATT, CDR2 SNEGSKA (reference sequence). The CDR3 here is CSARDGRASAWETQYF. CDR3 DNA: TGCAGTGCTAGAGATGGGCGGGCTAGCGCGTGGGAGACCCAGTACTTC.

V is TRBV6-4 and J is TRBJ1-1, with TRBD1 matching 11 bases. Germline V CDR1 and CDR2: MRHNA, SNTAGT. V lost 4 bases and J lost 1; bases outside the gene matches: 5. The CDR3 length is 16 residues. CDR3 nucleotide sequence: TGTGCCAGCAGTGCGTCTGGGACAGGGGGGAACACTGAAGCTTTCTTT. It specifies CASSASGTGGNTEAFF.

This clonotype was detected a few times. The chain uses TRBV27 and TRBJ1-1; no definite D call. V dropped 4 bases and J dropped 4 bases, with 19 bases sitting between them. There are 16 residues in the CDR3. CDR1 MNHEY and CDR2 SMNVEV come from the germline V gene (reference sequence). This CDR3 is CASSYGLSGVGTEAFF. DNA for the CDR3: TGTGCCAGCAGTTATGGGCTCTCGGGTGTGGGCACTGAAGCTTTCTTT.

This clonotype was detected many times. J is TRBJ1-5 and V is TRBV3-1; D not resolved. Germline V gives CDR1 LGHDT, CDR2 YNNKEL (reference sequence). V was pared by 1 base and J by 7 bases, with 5 bases between. The CDR3 runs to 12 residues. In DNA form, the CDR3 reads TGTGCCAGCAGCCAAGTTGGACAGCCCCAGCATTTT. Protein product: CASSQVGQPQHF.

The genes are TRBV7-2 and TRBJ1-1, with D possibly being TRBD1 (5 bases). Germline loops: CDR1 SGHTA, CDR2 FQGNSA. Trimming removed 5 bases from V and 0 bases from J, with 10 bases in between. The CDR3 loop spans 14 amino acids. This CDR3 reads CASSRQYMNTEAFF. For the CDR3, the DNA is TGTGCCAGCAGCAGACAGTACATGAACACTGAAGCTTTCTTT.

This chain links TRBV20-1 with TRBJ1-2; 9 positions match TRBD1. The length of the CDR3 is 13 residues. Trimming cost V 2 bases and J 8 bases; bases outside gene matches: 6. In germline, CDR1 is DFQATT, CDR2 SNEGSKA (reference sequence). This CDR3 is CSARPQGAEGYTF. CDR3 sequence (DNA): TGCAGTGCTAGACCACAGGGGGCGGAAGGCTACACCTTC.

This clonotype was seen only a few times. This sequence joins TRBV21-1 and TRBJ2-5; the DNA was not compared with TRBD1, the D call given in the table. TRBV21-1 is tagged as a pseudogene. This CDR3 contains 15 residues. CDR3: CASSSPQGEQETQYF. As DNA, the CDR3 is TGTGCCAGCAGCAGCCCACAGGGGGAACAAGAGACCCAGTACTTC.

This chain connects TRBV4-1 to TRBJ2-6; no firm D call. Germline values: CDR1 MGHRA, CDR2 YSYEKL. The CDR3 contains 15 residues. V gave up 1 base and J gave up 4 bases, with 8 bases separating them. CDR3: CASSQARTGANVLTF. The CDR3 region has the DNA TGCGCCAGCAGCCAAGCCAGAACCGGGGCCAACGTCCTGACTTTC.

This clonotype was picked up a small number of times. V gene TRBV6-2 or TRBV6-3 combines with J gene TRBJ2-1; 8 bases line up with TRBD2. This CDR3 region has 17 residues. Losses at the gene ends were 7 bases for V and 8 bases for J; bases not matched to a gene: 19. Germline V gene sequence: CDR1 MNHEY, CDR2 SVGEGT. In nucleotides, the CDR3 is TGTGCCAGCAATCCCCGGAGAGCGGGGGAGGTCCCCCATGAGCAGTTCTTC. Translation gives CASNPRRAGEVPHEQFF.

This clonotype has at least ten counts. The chain's CDR3 is CASSLSGTEAFF. Here the CDR3 DNA reads TGTGCCAGCAGTTTGTCGGGTACTGAAGCTTTCTTT. This sequence joins TRBV12-3 or TRBV12-4 and TRBJ1-1; D gene ambiguous. This CDR3 is 12 amino acids long. The V gene lost 3 bases and the J gene lost 5 bases, with 7 bases spanning the gap.